Below are 23 T cell receptor beta chains sequenced from a single sample in a study of T cell responses to AZD1222 COVID-19 vaccine. Clones were sequenced by immunoSEQ multiplex PCR, and TCRdb holds only the in-frame ones, with some missing. The sample has 68,000 or so clones, over 60% seen once. The sample here was peripheral blood, taken on day 0 of AZD1222 vaccination. These receptor sequences come from an adult in good health.

The rearrangement uses TRBV3-1 (or the pseudogene TRBV3-2) and TRBJ1-6, with 7 bases aligning to TRBD1. The germline V gene has CDR1 LGHDT and CDR2 YNNKEL (reference sequence). This CDR3 is 17 amino acids long. The V and J ends lost 4 bases and 5 bases, in that order; junction bases with no gene match: 11. CDR3: CASSLRTGSLNNSPLHF. The CDR3 DNA reads TGTGCCAGCAGCCTCAGGACAGGATCCCTAAATAATTCACCCCTCCACTTT.

The chain uses TRBV6-6 and TRBJ2-7; TRBD2 aligns across 12 bases. Germline V gives CDR1 MNHNY, CDR2 SVGAGI (reference sequence). CDR3 length: 15 amino acids. The trim removed 6 bases at V and 0 bases at J, leaving 3 bases unmatched. CDR3 amino acids: CASSQTSGGSYEQYF. The CDR3 DNA reads TGTGCCAGCAGCCAGACTAGCGGGGGCTCCTACGAGCAGTACTTC.

The chain has TRBV20-1 and TRBJ2-7; D could derive from TRBD1 or TRBD2 (5 bases each). The CDR3 covers 15 residues. Between the trimmed V and J ends, which lost 3 bases and 5 bases, there was a span of 20 bases. Germline loops: CDR1 DFQATT, CDR2 SNEGSKA (reference sequence). The CDR3 bases are TGCAGTGCTAGTGAGGGCTCTAGAGGGGTACACGAGCAGTACTTC. It codes for CSASEGSRGVHEQYF.

About this clone: The limits of the CDR3 on the DNA are not certain, so only TCRdb's listed CDR3 is given. The rearrangement uses TRBV2 and TRBJ2-3; the table's D gene call, TRBD2, was not cross checked with the DNA. The CDR3 extends over 16 residues, inclusive of both ends. Germline V gene lookup returns CDR1 SNHLY and CDR2 FYNNEI. This chain's CDR3 is CASSTSGGAVTDTQYF.

The rearrangement uses TRBV6-2 or TRBV6-3 and TRBJ1-4; D is unresolved. V was trimmed by 5 bases and J by 7 bases, leaving 8 bases between them. Germline assignment: CDR1 MNHEY and CDR2 SVGEGT. This CDR3 is 12 amino acids long. DNA for the CDR3: TGTGCCAGCAGTAGGACGGTTGAAAAACTGTTTTTT. Amino acid sequence: CASSRTVEKLFF.

This clone was recorded only once. V and J are TRBV5-4 and TRBJ2-7; the D gene is possibly TRBD1 (7 bases). V lost 4 bases and J 5 bases, leaving 13 bases between the germline ends. Per the germline V gene, CDR1 is SGHNT and CDR2 is YYREEE (reference sequence). CDR3 length: 13 residues. CDR3 sequence reads: CASSGQGGDEQYF. CDR3 sequence (DNA): TGTGCCAGCAGCGGTCAGGGGGGAGACGAGCAGTACTTC.

The V and J genes are TRBV27 and TRBJ2-1; the D is unclear. This CDR3 has 14 amino acids. Trimming cost V 3 bases and J 0 bases, with 6 bases left between them. Germline CDR1 and CDR2: MNHEY and SMNVEV (reference sequence). The CDR3 region has the DNA TGTGCCAGCAGTTTGGCTAGCTCCTACAATGAGCAGTTCTTC. Its protein is CASSLASSYNEQFF.

The chain employs TRBV6-2 or TRBV6-3 and TRBJ2-3; 9 bases map to TRBD2. Germline CDR1 reads MNHEY; CDR2 reads SVGEGT. The V and J ends lost 6 bases and 2 bases, in that order; junction bases with no gene match: 12. This CDR3 has 17 residues. The CDR3 nucleotides read TGTGCCAGCAGCCCTCCGTCTAGCGGGACATTCACAGATACGCAGTATTTT. Residues: CASSPPSSGTFTDTQYF.

The V call is TRBV3-1 (or the pseudogene TRBV3-2), the J call TRBJ2-7; D is perhaps TRBD1 (5 bases). The CDR3 spans 15 residues. Germline values: CDR1 LGHDT, CDR2 YNNKEL (reference sequence). The V and J ends lost 5 bases and 2 bases respectively, with 16 bases between them. The CDR3 region has the DNA TGTGCCAGCAGCGAACGTGGCAGGGAACCCTACGAGCAGTACTTC. It codes for CASSERGREPYEQYF.

This clone was counted a few times. The rearrangement joins TRBV5-1 to TRBJ2-3; 9 nucleotides align to TRBD1. J lost 3 bases, V lost 0 bases, and 2 bases had no gene match. The germline gives CDR1 SGHRS, CDR2 YFSETQ. CDR3 size: 15 residues. The CDR3 loop is CASSLEGQGTDTQYF. In nucleotides, the CDR3 is TGCGCCAGCAGCTTGGAGGGACAGGGAACAGATACGCAGTATTTT.

This clone occurred once. The rearrangement uses TRBV12-3 or TRBV12-4 and TRBJ2-5, with D perhaps matching TRBD2 (7 bases). V shed 4 bases and J shed 5 bases, with 11 bases lying between them. The CDR3 loop spans 13 amino acids. CDR3 in DNA: TGTGCCAGCAGTTCCGGGGGGCGGGAGACCCAGTACTTC. Protein: CASSSGGRETQYF.

The CDR3 sequence is CASSQDLKAGVNTEAFF. Here the CDR3 DNA reads TGTGCCAGCAGCCAAGATTTAAAGGCGGGGGTGAACACTGAAGCTTTCTTT. The chain combines TRBV3-1 (or the pseudogene TRBV3-2) with TRBJ1-1, with D possibly matching TRBD1 (5 bases). The germline CDR1 and CDR2 sequences are LGHDT and YNNKEL (reference sequence). The V and J ends lost 0 bases and 0 bases respectively, with 14 bases between them. The CDR3 is 17 residues long.

The rearrangement links TRBV4-3 to TRBJ2-1; 7 bases map to TRBD2. Trimming cost V 0 bases and J 0 bases; bases outside gene matches: 5. Germline V gene sequence: CDR1 LGHNA, CDR2 YSLEER. The CDR3 contains 17 residues. The chain's CDR3 is CASSQDLGGSSYNEQFF. For the CDR3, the DNA is TGCGCCAGCAGCCAAGATCTCGGGGGGAGCTCCTACAATGAGCAGTTCTTC.

V is TRBV6-2 or TRBV6-3 and J is TRBJ1-2; TRBD1 matches at 7 bases. Trimming cost V 0 bases and J 7 bases; bases outside gene matches: 11. This CDR3 comprises 16 residues. Germline V gene lookup returns CDR1 MNHEY and CDR2 SVGEGT. CDR3 loop: CASSYSGGGAGFGYTF. The CDR3 DNA reads TGTGCCAGCAGTTACTCAGGAGGGGGCGCAGGTTTTGGCTACACCTTC.

The rearrangement uses TRBV25-1 and TRBJ2-3; D possibly corresponds to TRBD2 (5 bases). Germline CDR1 is MGHDK and CDR2 is SYGVNS. The CDR3 extends over 13 amino acids. Trimming took 7 bases from V and 3 from J, leaving 11 bases between them. The CDR3 sequence is CASKREWTDTQYF. CDR3 nucleotide sequence: TGTGCCAGCAAGAGGGAGTGGACAGATACGCAGTATTTT. Looking up the rest from reference TRBV25-1 and TRBJ2-3 gives the full variable domain: EADIYQTPRYLVIGTGKKITLECSQTMGHDKMYWYQQDPGMELHLIHYSYGVNSTEKGDLSSESTVSRIRTEHFPLTLESARPSHTSQYLCASKREWTDTQYFGPGTRLTVL.

The genes are TRBV27 and TRBJ2-1; no definite D call. Per germline, CDR1 MNHEY and CDR2 SMNVEV (reference sequence). V lost 7 bases to trimming and J lost 7 bases, with 8 bases between them. The CDR3 contains 11 residues. CDR3 amino acids: CASIKGNEQFF. The CDR3 nucleotides are TGTGCCAGCATTAAGGGAAATGAGCAGTTCTTC.

In this sample, this clone turned up a few times. The chain is built from TRBV6-6 and TRBJ2-5; 8 nucleotides match TRBD2. The CDR3 sequence is 16 residues long. Losses at the gene ends were 2 bases for V and 4 bases for J; bases not matched to a gene: 9. The germline V gene has CDR1 MNHNY and CDR2 SVGAGI (reference sequence). The CDR3 protein is CASSYVVAGGGETQYF. The CDR3 bases are TGTGCCAGCAGTTACGTTGTGGCGGGGGGTGGAGAGACCCAGTACTTC.

The chain has TRBV4-1 and TRBJ2-7; the D is unclear. V lost 2 bases and J 1 base, leaving 9 bases between the germline ends. The CDR3 totals 14 residues. Germline V gene sequence: CDR1 MGHRA, CDR2 YSYEKL. CDR3 coding DNA: TGCGCCAGCAGCCAACCAGCGAAATCCTACGAGCAGTACTTC. Encoded protein: CASSQPAKSYEQYF.

This chain uses TRBV10-3 with TRBJ2-5; 7 positions agree with TRBD2. This CDR3 is built from 14 residues. The V and J ends lost 8 bases and 3 bases, in that order; junction bases with no gene match: 9. CDR1 and CDR2 (germline): ENHRY, SYGVKD. This chain's CDR3 is CAIAREGRKETQYF. The CDR3 region has the DNA TGTGCCATCGCCAGGGAGGGCCGAAAAGAGACCCAGTACTTC.

The rearrangement links TRBV7-2 to TRBJ2-3; a possible D gene is TRBD1 (8 bases). Germline assignment: CDR1 SGHTA and CDR2 FQGNSA. The CDR3 contains 15 residues. V lost 6 bases and J 8 bases, leaving 21 bases between the germline ends. The CDR3 DNA is TGTGCCAGCAGGGCACAGGGGGGGGCCGGTGGTACGCAGTATTTT. This translates into CASRAQGGAGGTQYF.

This chain joins TRBV3-1 (or the pseudogene TRBV3-2) and TRBJ1-5; D perhaps matches TRBD1 (6 bases). CDR3 length: 14 amino acids. V lost 7 bases and J lost 6, with 16 bases in between. Germline V gives CDR1 LGHDT, CDR2 YNNKEL (reference sequence). Here the CDR3 reads CASTLRGVRQPQHF. For the CDR3, the DNA is TGTGCCAGCACCCTGAGGGGGGTCCGTCAGCCCCAGCATTTT.

The rearrangement links TRBV28 to TRBJ2-5, with 8 bases fitting TRBD2. This CDR3 is 15 amino acids long. The junction had 8 bases not matched to a gene; V was cut back by 7 bases and J by 1 base. CDR1 and CDR2 from the germline V gene are MDHEN and SYDVKM. The CDR3 reads CASTTPLAAQETQYF. CDR3 nucleotides: TGTGCCAGCACCACGCCACTAGCGGCCCAAGAGACCCAGTACTTC.

V gene TRBV7-9 combines with J gene TRBJ1-1, with a weak D call TRBD1 (5 bases). The germline CDR1 and CDR2 sequences are SEHNR and FQNEAQ (reference sequence). The CDR3 length is 14 residues. Between the trimmed V and J ends, which lost 2 bases and 3 bases, there was a span of 10 bases. The CDR3 loop is CASSLSRDHTEAFF. The CDR3 bases are TGTGCCAGCAGCTTAAGTAGGGACCACACTGAAGCTTTCTTT.